The table lists the clone carrying this TCR beta chain with a few counts. The antigen remains undetermined. This CDR3 region has 15 residues. Germline CDR1 and CDR2: ENHRY and SYGVKD. J was trimmed by 2 bases and V by 11 bases; bases with no gene match: 14. Using immunoSEQ multiplex PCR, the repertoire was profiled, and TCRdb retains in-frame clones only, with some absent. The data show 300,000 to 350,000 clones, around four fifths seen once. The data were obtained in a study of Ad26.COV2.S vaccination and SARS-CoV-2 variants. About the research overall: It was the COV1001 Ad26.COV2.S trial arm that included the donor. Study-level points and caveats: Vaccinated and placebo-treated recipients had similar non-spike TCR breadth.

Treatment specified: around 19 received Ad26.COV2.S at low or high dose, single or two shots; about 5 received placebo; per-sample allocation not given. Sampling happened 63 days after the first vaccine or placebo injection. Vaccine was an Ad26 vector expressing Wuhan-strain SARS-CoV-2 spike. The source was peripheral blood, collected in a trial of Ad26.COV2.S vaccine versus placebo. The source is a person between 18 and 60 years old who received the Ad26.COV2.S COVID-19 vaccine or a placebo. V usage is TRBV10-3 and J usage is TRBJ2-7; 8 bases agree with TRBD2. DNA of the CDR3: TGTGCCGCCCAAACGGATTATAGCGGGGCCTACGAGCAGTACTTC. Protein sequence: CAAQTDYSGAYEQYF.